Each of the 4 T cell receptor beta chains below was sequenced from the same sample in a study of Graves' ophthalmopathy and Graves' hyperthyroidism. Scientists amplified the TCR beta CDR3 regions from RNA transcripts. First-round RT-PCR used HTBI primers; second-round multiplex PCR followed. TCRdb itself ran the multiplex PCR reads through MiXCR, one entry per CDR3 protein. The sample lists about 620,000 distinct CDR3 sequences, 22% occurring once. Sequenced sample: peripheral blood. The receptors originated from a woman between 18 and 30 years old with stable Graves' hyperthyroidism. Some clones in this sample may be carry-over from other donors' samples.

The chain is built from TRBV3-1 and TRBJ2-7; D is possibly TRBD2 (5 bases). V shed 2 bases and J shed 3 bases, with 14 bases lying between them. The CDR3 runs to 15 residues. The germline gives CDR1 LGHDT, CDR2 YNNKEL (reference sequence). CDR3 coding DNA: TGTGCCAGCAGCCAAATAAAAGACGCGGGCTACGAGCAGTACTTC. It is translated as CASSQIKDAGYEQYF.

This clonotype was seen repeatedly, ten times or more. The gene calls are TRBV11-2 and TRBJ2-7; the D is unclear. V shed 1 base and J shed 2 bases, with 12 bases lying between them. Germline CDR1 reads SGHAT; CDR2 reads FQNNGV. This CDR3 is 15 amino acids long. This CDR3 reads CASSLVPTPTYEQYF. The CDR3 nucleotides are TGTGCCAGCAGCTTAGTTCCGACACCAACCTACGAGCAGTACTTC. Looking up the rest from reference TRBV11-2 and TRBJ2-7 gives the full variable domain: EAGVAQSPRYKIIEKRQSVAFWCNPISGHATLYWYQQILGQGPKLLIQFQNNGVVDDSQLPKDRFSAERLKGVDSTLKIQPAKLEDSAVYLCASSLVPTPTYEQYFGPGTRLTVT.

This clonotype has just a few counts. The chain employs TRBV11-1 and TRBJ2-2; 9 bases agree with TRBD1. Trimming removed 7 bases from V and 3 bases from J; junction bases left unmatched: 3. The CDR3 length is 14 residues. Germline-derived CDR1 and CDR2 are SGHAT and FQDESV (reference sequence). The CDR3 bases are TGTGCCAGCACCAGGACAGGGGACACCGGGGAGCTGTTTTTT. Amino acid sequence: CASTRTGDTGELFF.

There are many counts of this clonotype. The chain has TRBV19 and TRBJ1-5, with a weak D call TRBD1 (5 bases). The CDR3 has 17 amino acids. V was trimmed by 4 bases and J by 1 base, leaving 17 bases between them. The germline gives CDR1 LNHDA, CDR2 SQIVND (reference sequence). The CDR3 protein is CASSTRGGGTSNQPQHF. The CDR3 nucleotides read TGTGCCAGTAGTACCCGGGGGGGAGGGACGAGCAATCAGCCCCAGCATTTT.